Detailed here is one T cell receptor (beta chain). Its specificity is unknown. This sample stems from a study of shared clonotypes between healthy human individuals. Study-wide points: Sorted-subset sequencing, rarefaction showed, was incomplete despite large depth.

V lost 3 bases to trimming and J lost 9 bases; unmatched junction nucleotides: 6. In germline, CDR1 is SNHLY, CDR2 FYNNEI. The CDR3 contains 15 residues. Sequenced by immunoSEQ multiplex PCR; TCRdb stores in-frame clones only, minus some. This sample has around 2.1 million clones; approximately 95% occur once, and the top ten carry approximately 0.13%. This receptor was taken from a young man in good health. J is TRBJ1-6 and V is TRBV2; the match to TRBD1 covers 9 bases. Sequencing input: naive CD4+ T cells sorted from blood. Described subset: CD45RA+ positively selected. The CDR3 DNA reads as TGTGCCAGCAGTGAGGACAGGGGCATCAGTTCACCCCTCCACTTT. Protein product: CASSEDRGISSPLHF.